Listed below are T cell receptor beta chains from one sample, sequenced in a study of T cells in Graves' hyperthyroidism and ophthalmopathy. TCRdb analysed the multiplex PCR reads with MiXCR anew, one entry per CDR3 protein. The sample includes under 250,000 distinct CDR3 sequences, 15% to 20% of them seen just once. Sequencing was carried out using blood. The receptors were gathered from a man aged 50 to 60 with Graves' hyperthyroidism. CDR3s include the opening cysteine and the closing phenylalanine or tryptophan. A D gene is named only where the DNA matches it firmly.

J | V | D | CDR3
TRBJ1-1 | TRBV2 | NA | CASSAGTRYGAFF
TRBJ1-1 | TRBV10-3 | NA | CAISEQAGNTEAFF
TRBJ1-5 | TRBV7-9 | TRBD1 | CASSSSRTGGSPQHF
TRBJ1-5 | TRBV7-8 | NA | CASSPTSRGSNQPQHF
TRBJ1-2 | TRBV12-3/TRBV12-4 | NA | CASGWGRFGGYGYTF
TRBJ2-1 | TRBV6-2/TRBV6-3 | TRBD2 | CASSAVSLRTSGHNEQFF
TRBJ1-1 | TRBV7-8 | TRBD1 | CASSSYRGGAFF
TRBJ2-3 | TRBV10-2 | TRBD2 | CASSISGVTDTQYF
TRBJ1-3 | TRBV29-1 | NA | CSVDSDGNTIYF
TRBJ1-1 | TRBV6-5 | NA | CASSYSADMNTEAFF
TRBJ2-3 | TRBV15 | NA | CATSNLRPVDTQYF
TRBJ2-2 | TRBV7-3 | TRBD1 | CASSPEGATGELFF
TRBJ2-7 | TRBV20-1 | NA | CSAKTMPYEQYF
TRBJ1-5 | TRBV29-1 | NA | CGVGTSNNQPQHF